This T cell receptor beta chain emerged from a study of CD8+ T cells in alopecia areata. Study information: Tofacitinib was taken orally by treated patients, and the dose was 5 to 10 mg twice daily.

A note on this clone: Its target is not known.

CDR1 is SEHNR and CDR2 is FQNEAQ in the germline V gene (reference sequence). CDR3 length: 13 residues. Trimming shortened V by 2 bases and J by 5 bases, and 10 bases separated the two germline ends. Extracted from the samples, RNA was reverse transcribed into cDNA to serve as the sequencing template. Assay: immunoSEQ multiplex PCR; the TCRdb copy retains only in-frame clones and omits some. The profile shows some 200,000 clones, roughly 50% of them singletons. Treatment here: oral pan-JAK inhibitor, 5-10 mg twice daily. Study-wide results and caveats: Amid tofacitinib therapy, many expanded lesional clones stayed present in scalp and blood.

This specimen consisted of CD8+ T cells sorted from blood, obtained at week 24, from a patient treated with tofacitinib. This TCR came from a human donor with alopecia areata. The genes are TRBV7-9 and TRBJ2-7; D is uncertain. The DNA of the CDR3 is TGTGCCAGCAGCTTACCCTTACAAGACGAGCAGTACTTC. It yields the protein CASSLPLQDEQYF.